This T cell receptor beta chain was recovered during a study of tumor-infiltrating lymphocytes in primary liver carcinoma. Study at large: The study reported T1-T3 N0M0 tumors spanning 4.2 to 10 cm.

Researchers generated TCR beta cDNA from approximately 450 ng of total RNA, relying on a constant-region primer. What produced the TCR beta libraries was three nested multiplex PCR rounds using slightly modified ARM-PCR. Two initial PCR rounds of around 10 cycles each paired TRBV1-TRBV30 forward primers with a C-beta reverse primer. Using its own MiXCR run on the multiplex PCR reads, TCRdb lists one record per CDR3 protein. The table has approximately 40,000 distinct CDR3 sequences, just under 75% seen once. Study observations and caveats: The study found tumor-adjacent and tumor-blood pairs overlapped less than tumor region pairs.

Co-extracting RNA and DNA was done with roughly 17-34 mg of unsorted bulk tissue as input. Of note for this clonotype: What it binds is unknown. The junction differs from germline at one of its ends, possibly a read error.

The CDR3 totals 11 residues. Germline V CDR1 and CDR2: MNHEY, SVGAGI. The sequenced sample was liver tumor tissue from sampling region 4. Subset indicated: tumor region T4, right-lateral pole. The sequence was obtained from a man aged 35-49 years with primary liver carcinoma and hepatitis B virus infection. This sequence joins TRBV6-5 and TRBJ2-1; D assignment may be TRBD1 or TRBD2 (5 bases each). In DNA form, the CDR3 reads TGTGCCAGCGGGAGTGGGGGTGACCAGTCCTTC. It translates to CASGSGGDQSF.